These 28 T cell receptor beta chains were sequenced from one sample in a study of CD8+CD57+ T cells in acquired aplastic anemia. Genomic DNA provided the template from which TCR beta VDJ and CDR3 profiles were obtained. TCRdb analysed the reads with MiXCR anew, one entry per CDR3 protein. The table shows fewer than 250,000 distinct CDR3 sequences, with 40% to 50% occurring only once. The authors sequenced patients whose flow cytometry had shown CD8+CD57+ cell expansion. The material sequenced was sorted CD4+, CD8+, or CD8+CD57+ T cells (not recorded which) from PBMCs. These receptors originate from a human donor with aplastic anemia.

The chain is built from TRBV19 and TRBJ1-1; TRBD1 might be the D (5 bases). V was pared by 9 bases and J by 1 base, with 12 bases between. Germline CDR1 is LNHDA and CDR2 is SQIVND (reference sequence). This CDR3 is 13 amino acids long. CDR3 nucleotide sequence: TGTGCCAGCCGGACATTCGAGAACACTGAAGCTTTCTTT. Residues: CASRTFENTEAFF. Supplemented by reference TRBV19 and TRBJ1-1, the full variable domain reads DGGITQSPKYLFRKEGQNVTLSCEQNLNHDAMYWYRQDPGQGLRLIYYSQIVNDFQKGDIAEGYSVSREKKESFPLTVTSAQKNPTAFYLCASRTFENTEAFFGQGTRLTVV.

This clonotype was counted a few times. The V and J genes are TRBV30 and TRBJ1-1; 8 bases agree with TRBD1. The CDR3 loop spans 14 amino acids. V lost 5 bases to trimming and J lost 1 base; unmatched junction nucleotides: 6. Germline CDR1 is GTSNPN and CDR2 is SVGIG (reference sequence). CDR3 sequence: CAWHTGQGNTEAFF. The DNA for the CDR3 is TGTGCCTGGCATACAGGACAGGGGAACACTGAAGCTTTCTTT.

This clonotype was counted ten times or more. The CDR3 DNA sequence: TGTGCCAGCAACTTTCCCAGGGGACAGCTCTGGAGAGAGACCCAGTACTTC. Translation: CASNFPRGQLWRETQYF. V usage is TRBV7-9 and J usage is TRBJ2-5; 7 bases map to TRBD1. Germline V gene data show CDR1 as SEHNR and CDR2 as FQNEAQ (reference sequence). The CDR3 extends over 17 amino acids. The junction had 18 bases not matched to a gene; V was cut back by 7 bases and J by 4 bases.

Concerning this clonotype: A single base separates this from a much larger clone, so it may be a read error. The gene calls are TRBV6-5 and TRBJ1-2; D may be TRBD1 (6 bases). Germline CDR1 reads MNHEY; CDR2 reads SVGAGI. The CDR3 covers 16 residues. For the CDR3, the DNA is TGTACCAGCACCGCCTCATCCACAGGGAGCTTCTATGGCTACACCTTC. Its translation: CTSTASSTGSFYGYTF.

This clonotype occurred many times. V is TRBV9 and J is TRBJ2-2, with no clear D. The CDR3 is 14 residues long. CDR1 SGDLS and CDR2 YYNGEE come from the germline V gene. The V gene lost 3 bases and the J gene lost 1 base, with 7 bases spanning the gap. CDR3 DNA: TGTGCCAGCAGCGGTAACAGGAACACCGGGGAGCTGTTTTTT. This gives the protein CASSGNRNTGELFF. The full variable domain, with the rest looked up from reference TRBV9 and TRBJ2-2, is DSGVTQTPKHLITATGQRVTLRCSPRSGDLSVYWYQQSLDQGLQFLIQYYNGEERAKGNILERFSAQQFPDLHSELNLSSLELGDSALYFCASSGNRNTGELFFGEGSRLTVL.

This CDR3 reads CASIDTSGSHEQYF. Here the CDR3 DNA reads TGTGCCAGCATTGATACTAGCGGGAGTCACGAGCAGTACTTC. V and J are TRBV2 and TRBJ2-7, with 11 bases lining up with TRBD2. V dropped 7 bases and J dropped 5; count of bases not matched to a gene: 7. The CDR3 is made up of 14 amino acids. CDR1 and CDR2 (germline): SNHLY, FYNNEI.

This clonotype was counted ten times or more. The V and J genes are TRBV7-3 and TRBJ1-5, with a tentative D call TRBD1 (5 bases). The CDR3 consists of 13 residues. Germline V gene data show CDR1 as SGHTA and CDR2 as FQGTGA. Between the trimmed V and J ends, which lost 6 bases and 8 bases, there was a span of 14 bases. Here the CDR3 reads CASSYDSGEPQHF. The CDR3 region has the DNA TGTGCCAGCAGTTATGACAGCGGGGAGCCCCAGCATTTT.

This clonotype was observed a single time. CDR3 region: CASSFTRDSYEQYF. CDR3 in DNA: TGTGCCAGCAGCTTCACAAGGGACTCCTACGAGCAGTACTTC. This rearrangement joins TRBV7-9 to TRBJ2-7; no firm D call. Trimming cost V 3 bases and J 0 bases, with 9 bases left between them. CDR1 is SEHNR, CDR2 FQNEAQ, per germline (reference sequence). The CDR3 is 14 residues long.

The chain carries TRBV2 and TRBJ2-5, with TRBD1 matching over 11 bases. Germline-derived CDR1 and CDR2 are SNHLY and FYNNEI. V dropped 5 bases and J dropped 4; count of bases not matched to a gene: 6. The CDR3 is 15 residues long. The CDR3 loop reads CASSTGTGGRETQYF. The CDR3 bases are TGTGCCAGCAGTACTGGGACAGGGGGTCGAGAGACCCAGTACTTC.

This chain joins TRBV9 and TRBJ1-6; 8 bases line up with TRBD1. The CDR3 totals 15 residues. Germline V gene data show CDR1 as SGDLS and CDR2 as YYNGEE. After removal of 0 bases from V and 9 bases from J, the junction contained 5 bases not matched to a gene. The CDR3 loop is CASSVEQGAGSPLHF. The CDR3 nucleotides read TGTGCCAGCAGCGTAGAGCAGGGGGCTGGTTCACCCCTCCACTTT.

This clonotype appeared a few times. A much larger clone differs from this one at a single base, so this may be a read error. The chain carries TRBV9 and TRBJ2-5; 9 bases are a match to TRBD2. The CDR3 runs 17 residues. J lost 4 bases, V lost 1 base, and 11 bases had no gene match. Germline-derived CDR1 and CDR2 are SGDLS and YYNGEE. CDR3 amino acids: CASSVTTSGGFGETQYF. The CDR3 coding sequence is TGTGCCAGCAGCGTAACTACGAGCGGGGGGTTTGGAGAGACCCAGTACTTC.

This sequence joins TRBV29-1 and TRBJ2-5, with D maybe TRBD2 (5 bases). Germline assignment: CDR1 SQVTM and CDR2 ANQGSEA. The CDR3 extends over 13 amino acids. V gave up 4 bases and J gave up 2 bases, with 11 bases separating them. CDR3: CSVGGESQETQYF. CDR3 nucleotide sequence: TGCAGCGTTGGGGGAGAAAGTCAAGAGACCCAGTACTTC.

On this clonotype: This may stem from a read error, because a much larger clone lies one nucleotide away. V and J are TRBV5-6 and TRBJ2-3, with TRBD1 matching 7 bases. This CDR3 region has 16 residues. The J segment lost 4 bases and the V segment lost 3 bases, leaving 11 bases of the junction unmatched. Germline CDR1 is SGHDT and CDR2 is YYEEEE. The CDR3: CASSWARTGGADTQYF. The CDR3 DNA follows: TGTGCCAGCAGCTGGGCTAGGACAGGTGGTGCAGATACGCAGTATTTT.

This clonotype was seen a single time. At one end the junction does not follow the germline gene, possibly because of a read error. The chain recombines TRBV7-9 with TRBJ1-1, with D perhaps TRBD1 (5 bases). The V gene's germline CDR1 is SEHNR and CDR2 FQNEAQ (reference sequence). The CDR3 runs 15 residues. The CDR3: CASSLPTNVDTEAFF. Written as DNA, the CDR3 is TGTGCCAGCAGCCTGCCAACTAATGTGGACACTGAAGCCTTCTTT.

A few counts support this clonotype. The V call is TRBV10-3, the J call TRBJ1-2, with D perhaps TRBD1 (5 bases). Trimming stripped 0 bases from V and 4 bases from J, with 15 bases between. Germline V gene data show CDR1 as ENHRY and CDR2 as SYGVKD. This CDR3 region has 16 residues. CDR3 amino acids: CAISESFWGNRYGYTF. CDR3 in DNA: TGTGCCATCAGTGAGTCGTTTTGGGGGAACCGCTATGGCTACACCTTC.

The V gene is TRBV7-9, the J gene TRBJ2-7, with TRBD2 matching over 8 bases. With the DNA end fitting TRBJ2-1 better, the J assignment may be wrong. The CDR3 totals 16 residues. Looked up from germline, CDR1 is SEHNR and CDR2 is FQNEAQ (reference sequence). The CDR3 spells CASSLPPGTSLNEQFF. The CDR3 DNA follows: TGTGCCAGCAGCTTACCACCCGGGACTAGTCTCAATGAGCAGTTCTTC.

This clonotype was counted between two and nine times. The chain is built from TRBV28 and TRBJ1-4, with D maybe TRBD1 (5 bases). CDR1 and CDR2 (germline): MDHEN, SYDVKM. The V gene lost 3 bases and the J gene lost 5 bases, with 10 bases spanning the gap. CDR3 length equals 14 residues. CDR3 loop: CASSLGRENEKLFF. Written as DNA, the CDR3 is TGTGCCAGCAGTTTGGGCAGGGAGAATGAAAAACTGTTTTTT.

This clonotype showed up many times. The chain combines TRBV15 with TRBJ1-1, with D possibly matching TRBD1 (6 bases). CDR3 length: 13 residues. Germline V CDR1 and CDR2: LNHNV, YYDKDF (reference sequence). Trimming took 2 bases from V and 7 from J, leaving 11 bases between them. The CDR3 nucleotides read TGTGCCACCAGCAGAAACCGGGACATTGAAGCTTTCTTT. This gives the protein CATSRNRDIEAFF.

This rearrangement joins TRBV19 to TRBJ2-1; 12 nucleotides line up with TRBD2. This CDR3 has 16 residues. The V gene end was trimmed by 9 bases and the J gene end by 5 bases; junction bases not matched to a gene: 11. Germline V lookup: CDR1 LNHDA, CDR2 SQIVND (reference sequence). DNA for the CDR3: TGTGCCAGCAGACAGACTAGCGGGGGTCTTAACAATGAGCAGTTCTTC. The encoded protein is CASRQTSGGLNNEQFF. Combining the CDR3 with reference TRBV19 and TRBJ2-1 gives the whole variable domain DGGITQSPKYLFRKEGQNVTLSCEQNLNHDAMYWYRQDPGQGLRLIYYSQIVNDFQKGDIAEGYSVSREKKESFPLTVTSAQKNPTAFYLCASRQTSGGLNNEQFFGPGTRLTVL.

Comments on this clonotype: This may come from a read error, since a much larger clone is one base off. The chain links TRBV13 to TRBJ2-3, with 8 bases aligning to TRBD2. The CDR3 totals 16 residues. Unmatched junction bases numbered 7, after V lost 5 bases and J lost 0 bases. Germline V gene data show CDR1 as PRHDT and CDR2 as FYEKMQ (reference sequence). CDR3 DNA: TGTGCCAGCAGCCCACTAGCGGAAGGTAGCACAGATACGCAGTATTTT. It encodes CASSPLAEGSTDTQYF.

The V gene is TRBV12-3 or TRBV12-4, the J gene TRBJ2-7; tentative D call: TRBD1 (6 bases). Trimming took 6 bases from V and 5 from J, leaving 14 bases between them. The CDR3 has 13 residues. The CDR3, as DNA: TGTGCCAGCAGGCTACAGGGTCGGGACGAGCAGTACTTC. Amino acid sequence: CASRLQGRDEQYF.

Ten or more counts support this clonotype. The rearrangement uses TRBV7-9 and TRBJ2-7, with D possibly being TRBD1 or TRBD2 (6 bases each). CDR3 size: 15 residues. Trimming took 1 base from V and 2 from J, leaving 12 bases between them. Germline CDR1 reads SEHNR; CDR2 reads FQNEAQ (reference sequence). The CDR3 DNA reads as TGTGCCAGCAGCTTAGGTTGGAGGGGGACCTACGAGCAGTACTTC. Protein product: CASSLGWRGTYEQYF.

Only a few counts were recorded for this clonotype. V and J are TRBV29-1 and TRBJ2-3; the match to TRBD2 covers 7 bases. CDR1 and CDR2 (germline): SQVTM, ANQGSEA. V dropped 4 bases and J dropped 2; count of bases not matched to a gene: 6. The length of the CDR3 is 14 residues. CDR3 in amino acids: CSVASGGTTDTQYF. The DNA for the CDR3 is TGCAGCGTTGCGTCGGGGGGAACCACAGATACGCAGTATTTT.

The V call is TRBV7-8, the J call TRBJ2-1, with 9 bases that match TRBD1. V shed 1 base, J shed 9 bases, and the junction held 1 base outside the gene matches. Germline V gene data show CDR1 as SGHVS and CDR2 as FQNEAQ. The CDR3 sequence is 13 residues long. The CDR3 sequence: CASSLGTGVEQFF. CDR3 DNA sequence: TGTGCCAGCAGCTTAGGGACAGGGGTTGAGCAGTTCTTC.

The chain uses TRBV5-1 and TRBJ2-1; tentatively, D is TRBD1 or TRBD2 (5 bases each). Germline lookup yields CDR1 SGHRS and CDR2 YFSETQ. CDR3 length: 16 residues. Between the trimmed V and J ends, which lost 0 bases and 4 bases, there was a span of 14 bases. CDR3: CASSLDGAGPYNEQFF. The CDR3 DNA sequence: TGCGCCAGCAGCTTGGACGGGGCAGGCCCTTACAATGAGCAGTTCTTC.

V is TRBV15 and J is TRBJ1-2; possibly TRBD1 for D (6 bases). Germline V CDR1 and CDR2: LNHNV, YYDKDF (reference sequence). The CDR3 extends over 15 amino acids. With 3 bases removed from V and 8 bases from J, the gap between germline ends came to 19 bases. The CDR3 DNA is TGTGCCACCAGCAGCCGGGGGCGGGGACCTAGGGGCTACACCTTC. It codes for CATSSRGRGPRGYTF.

This clonotype was counted ten times or more. The CDR3 loop reads CSALTPNSGEPYEQYF. DNA of the CDR3: TGCAGTGCCCTCACGCCGAATAGCGGGGAGCCCTACGAGCAGTACTTC. The chain joins TRBV20-1 to TRBJ2-7; 8 bases align to TRBD2. Trimming cost V 6 bases and J 2 bases; bases outside gene matches: 15. CDR1 is DFQATT and CDR2 is SNEGSKA in the germline V gene (reference sequence). The CDR3 totals 16 residues.

The table lists this clonotype with a few counts. A much larger clone is a single base away; this may be a read error. The V gene is TRBV9, the J gene TRBJ2-7; D is unclear. From germline, CDR1 is SGDLS and CDR2 YYNGEE. This CDR3 spans 14 amino acids. CDR3 in DNA: TGTGCCAGCAACGTAGATTTCAACTCCTACGAGCAGTACTTC. It encodes CASNVDFNSYEQYF.